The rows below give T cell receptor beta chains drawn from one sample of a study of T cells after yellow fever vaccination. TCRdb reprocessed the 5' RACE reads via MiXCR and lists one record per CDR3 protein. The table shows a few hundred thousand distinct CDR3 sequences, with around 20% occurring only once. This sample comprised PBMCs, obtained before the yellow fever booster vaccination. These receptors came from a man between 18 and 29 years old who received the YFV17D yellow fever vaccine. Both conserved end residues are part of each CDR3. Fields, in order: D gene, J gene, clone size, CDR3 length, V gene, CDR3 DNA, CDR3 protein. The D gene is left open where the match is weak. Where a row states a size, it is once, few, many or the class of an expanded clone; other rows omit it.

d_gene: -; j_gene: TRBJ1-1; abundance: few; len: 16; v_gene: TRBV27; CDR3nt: TGTGCCAGCAGCCGAGTTGGGGGTGTCTTTATCACTGAAGCTTTCTTT; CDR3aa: CASSRVGGVFITEAFF
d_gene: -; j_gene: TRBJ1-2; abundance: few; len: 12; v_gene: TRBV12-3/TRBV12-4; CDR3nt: TGTGCCAGCAGTTTTGGAGGCCGTGGCTACACCTTC; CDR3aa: CASSFGGRGYTF
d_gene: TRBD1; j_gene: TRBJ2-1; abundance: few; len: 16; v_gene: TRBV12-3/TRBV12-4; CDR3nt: TGTGCCAGCAGCCTCCGACAGGGAAGTTTCTACAATGAGCAGTTCTTC; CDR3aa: CASSLRQGSFYNEQFF
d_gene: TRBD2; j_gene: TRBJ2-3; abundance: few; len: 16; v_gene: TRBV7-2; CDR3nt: TGTGCCAGCAGCTTCCTGAGCGGGGGTCATGCTGGTACGCAGTATTTT; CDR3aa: CASSFLSGGHAGTQYF
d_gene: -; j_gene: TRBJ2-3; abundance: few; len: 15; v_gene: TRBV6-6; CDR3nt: TGTGCCAGCAGTTACTCGGATCAGCTCCCGGATACGCAGTATTTT; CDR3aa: CASSYSDQLPDTQYF
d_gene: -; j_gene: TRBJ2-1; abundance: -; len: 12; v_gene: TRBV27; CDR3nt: TGTGCCAGCAGTTTTAGCGGATTTCAGCAGTTCTTC; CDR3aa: CASSFSGFQQFF
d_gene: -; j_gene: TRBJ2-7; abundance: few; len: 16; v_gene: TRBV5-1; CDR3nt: TGCGCCAGCAGCTTGGAAGGGCGGGACCTTTCCTACGAGCAGTACTTC; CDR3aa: CASSLEGRDLSYEQYF
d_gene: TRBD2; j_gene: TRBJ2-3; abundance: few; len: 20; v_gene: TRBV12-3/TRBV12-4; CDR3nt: TGTGCCAGCAGTGCTCCGGGACTAGCGGGGGCCCTTCCGAACACAGATACGCAGTATTTT; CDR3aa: CASSAPGLAGALPNTDTQYF
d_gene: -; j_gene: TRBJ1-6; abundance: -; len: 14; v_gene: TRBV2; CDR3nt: TGTGCCAGCAGTGAAGCTTTGGGCTATTCACCCCTCCACTTT; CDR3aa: CASSEALGYSPLHF
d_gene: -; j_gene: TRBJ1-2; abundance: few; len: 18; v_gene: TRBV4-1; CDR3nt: TGCGCCAGCAGCCCCGGGGGGGGCGGAGGCAATCTGATCTATGGCTACACCTTC; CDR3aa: CASSPGGGGGNLIYGYTF
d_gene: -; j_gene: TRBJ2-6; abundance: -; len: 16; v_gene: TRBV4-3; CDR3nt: TGCGCCAGCAGCCAAGATCCGAGTCGTGGGGCCAACGTCCTGACTTTC; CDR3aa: CASSQDPSRGANVLTF
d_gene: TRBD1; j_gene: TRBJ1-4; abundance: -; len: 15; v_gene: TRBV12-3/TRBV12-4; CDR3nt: TGTGCCAGCAGTTTAGCGTTTCAGGGGGCGGAAAAACTGTTTTTT; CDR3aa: CASSLAFQGAEKLFF
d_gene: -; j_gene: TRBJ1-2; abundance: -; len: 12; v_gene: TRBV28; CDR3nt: TGTGCCAGCACCTTAGGTACCTATGGCTACACCTTC; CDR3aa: CASTLGTYGYTF
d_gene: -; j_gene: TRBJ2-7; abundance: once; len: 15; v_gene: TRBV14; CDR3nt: TGTGCCAGCAGCCAAGGGCAGGGTGTTTACTACGAGCAGTACTTC; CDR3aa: CASSQGQGVYYEQYF
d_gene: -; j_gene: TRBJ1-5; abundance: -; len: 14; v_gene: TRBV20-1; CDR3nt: TGCAGTGCTTCGCGGCTAGCGAGCAATCAGCCCCAGCATTTT; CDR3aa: CSASRLASNQPQHF
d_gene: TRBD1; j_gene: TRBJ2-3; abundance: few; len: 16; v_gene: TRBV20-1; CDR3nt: TGCAGTGCTAGAGTCCCGGGGACAGGGTATTCAAATACGCAGTATTTT; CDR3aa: CSARVPGTGYSNTQYF
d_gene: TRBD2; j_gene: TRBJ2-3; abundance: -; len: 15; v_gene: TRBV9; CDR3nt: TGTGCCAGCAGCGGCCGGGGAGGGAGTACAGATACGCAGTATTTT; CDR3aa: CASSGRGGSTDTQYF
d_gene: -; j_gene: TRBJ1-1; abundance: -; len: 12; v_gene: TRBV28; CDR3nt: TGTGCCAGCTCTGCGGGTTCGACTGAAGCTTTCTTT; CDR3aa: CASSAGSTEAFF
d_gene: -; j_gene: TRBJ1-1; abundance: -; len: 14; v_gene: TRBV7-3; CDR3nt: TGTGCCAGCAGCTTCAATCAGTTGAACACTGAAGCTTTCTTT; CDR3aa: CASSFNQLNTEAFF
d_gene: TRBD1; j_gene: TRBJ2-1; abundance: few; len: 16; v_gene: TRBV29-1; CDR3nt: TGCAGCGTTGTTCCGGGACAGGGGGGTACCCTTGATGAGCAGTTCTTC; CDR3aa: CSVVPGQGGTLDEQFF
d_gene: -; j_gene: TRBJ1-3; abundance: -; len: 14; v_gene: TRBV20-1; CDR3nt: TGCAGTGCTAGAGCCCTGAACTCTGGAAACACCATATATTTT; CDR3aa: CSARALNSGNTIYF
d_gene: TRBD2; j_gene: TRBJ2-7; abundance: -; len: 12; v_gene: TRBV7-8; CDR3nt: TGTGCCAGCACCGGGGGAGGGATCGAGCAGTACTTC; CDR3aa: CASTGGGIEQYF
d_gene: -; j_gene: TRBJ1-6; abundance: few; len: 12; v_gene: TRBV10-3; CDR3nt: TGTGCCATCTGGGGGGGTAATTCACCCCTCCACTTT; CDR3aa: CAIWGGNSPLHF
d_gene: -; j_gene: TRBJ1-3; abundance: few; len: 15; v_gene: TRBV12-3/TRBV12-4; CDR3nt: TGTGCCAGCAGTGAGGACAGCCATGACATGAACACCATATATTTT; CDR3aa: CASSEDSHDMNTIYF
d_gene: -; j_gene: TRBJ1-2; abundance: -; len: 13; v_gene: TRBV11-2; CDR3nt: TGTGCCAGCAGCGGGGGGGCCGGAGGAGGCTACACCTTC; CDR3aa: CASSGGAGGGYTF
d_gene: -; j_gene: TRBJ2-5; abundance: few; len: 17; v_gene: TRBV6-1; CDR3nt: TGTGCCGCCTACCCACAGGGACTACTTATCACGCAAGAGACCCAGTACTTC; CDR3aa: CAAYPQGLLITQETQYF
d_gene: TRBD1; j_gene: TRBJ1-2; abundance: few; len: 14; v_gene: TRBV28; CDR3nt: TGTGCCAGCAGACGGGAGACAGGGATCTATGGCTACACCTTC; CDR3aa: CASRRETGIYGYTF
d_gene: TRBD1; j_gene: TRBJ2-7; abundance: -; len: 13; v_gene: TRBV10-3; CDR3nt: TGTGCCATCAGTACAGGGGGCACGGGCGAGCAGTACTTC; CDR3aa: CAISTGGTGEQYF
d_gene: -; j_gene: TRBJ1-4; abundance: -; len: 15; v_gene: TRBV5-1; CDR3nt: TGCGCCAGCAGCTTGGAGGCCACAACTAATGAAAAACTGTTTTTT; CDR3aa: CASSLEATTNEKLFF
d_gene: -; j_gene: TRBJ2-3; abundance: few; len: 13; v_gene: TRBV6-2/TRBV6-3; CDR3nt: TGTGCCAGCAGCTCCCTGCGCACAGATACGCAGTATTTT; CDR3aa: CASSSLRTDTQYF
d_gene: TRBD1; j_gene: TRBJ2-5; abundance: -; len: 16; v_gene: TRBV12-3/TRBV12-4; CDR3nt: TGTGCCAGCAGCCACCTAGACCAGGGGGCGAGGGAGACCCAGTACTTC; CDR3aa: CASSHLDQGARETQYF
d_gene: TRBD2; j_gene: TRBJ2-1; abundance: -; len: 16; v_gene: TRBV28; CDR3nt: TGTGCCAGCAGGGAGAGCGGGGGGAGCTCCTACAATGAGCAGTTCTTC; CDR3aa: CASRESGGSSYNEQFF
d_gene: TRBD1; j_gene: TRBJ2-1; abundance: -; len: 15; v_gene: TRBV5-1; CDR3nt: TGCGCCAGCAGCTTCCAAGGCCCGACAGGGCATGAGCAGTTCTTC; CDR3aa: CASSFQGPTGHEQFF
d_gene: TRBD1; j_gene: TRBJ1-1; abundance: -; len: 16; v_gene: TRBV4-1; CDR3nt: TGCGCCAGCAGCCAAGGGGGGACCGGGACAGACTACGAAGCTTTCTTT; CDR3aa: CASSQGGTGTDYEAFF
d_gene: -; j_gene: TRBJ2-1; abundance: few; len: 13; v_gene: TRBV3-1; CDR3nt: TGTGCCAGCAGCCTTAAAGGACCCAATGAGCAGTTCTTC; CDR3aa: CASSLKGPNEQFF
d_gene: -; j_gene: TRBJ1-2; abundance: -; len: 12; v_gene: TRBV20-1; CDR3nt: TGCAGTGCTCGACCTACGGGGCGCGGCTACACCTTC; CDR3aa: CSARPTGRGYTF
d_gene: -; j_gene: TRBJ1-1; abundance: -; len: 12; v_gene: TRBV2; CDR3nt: TGTGCCAGCAGACGGACAGCAATTGAAGCTTTCTTT; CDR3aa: CASRRTAIEAFF
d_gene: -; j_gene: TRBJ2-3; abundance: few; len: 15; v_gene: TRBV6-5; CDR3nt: TGTGCCAGCAGCCGACCGGGGCGGGGCACAGATACGCAGTATTTT; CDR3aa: CASSRPGRGTDTQYF
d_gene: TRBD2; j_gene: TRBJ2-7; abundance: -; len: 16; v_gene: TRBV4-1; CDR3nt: TGCGCCAGCAGCCACGGACTAGCGGCAAGCTCCTACGAGCAGTACTTC; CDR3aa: CASSHGLAASSYEQYF
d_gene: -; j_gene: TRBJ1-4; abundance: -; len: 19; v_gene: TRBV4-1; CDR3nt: TGCGCCAGCAGCTCGACGGGGCCCGGCGGGTTGGGCTTAGGGGAAAAACTGTTTTTT; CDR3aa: CASSSTGPGGLGLGEKLFF
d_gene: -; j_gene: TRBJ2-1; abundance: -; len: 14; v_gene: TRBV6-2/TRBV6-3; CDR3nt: TGTGCCAGCAAGGGCGCCAGGGGACTCGATGAGCAGTTCTTC; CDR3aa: CASKGARGLDEQFF
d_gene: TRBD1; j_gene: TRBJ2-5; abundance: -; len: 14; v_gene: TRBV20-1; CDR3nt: TGCAGTGCGCAGGGACAGCCGACCGGAGAGACCCAGTACTTC; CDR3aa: CSAQGQPTGETQYF
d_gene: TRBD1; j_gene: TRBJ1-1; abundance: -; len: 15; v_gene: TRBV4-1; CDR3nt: TGCGCCAGCAGCGTTCCGGGACAGGGAAACACTGAAGCTTTCTTT; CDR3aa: CASSVPGQGNTEAFF
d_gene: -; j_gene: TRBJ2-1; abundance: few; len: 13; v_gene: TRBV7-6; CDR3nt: TGTGCCAGCAGCTTAGCCCCGGGGTTTGAGCAGTTCTTC; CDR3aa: CASSLAPGFEQFF
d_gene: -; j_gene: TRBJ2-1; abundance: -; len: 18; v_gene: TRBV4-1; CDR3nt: TGCGCCAGCAGCCAAACCACCCCGACAGGCCGCTCCTACAATGAGCAGTTCTTC; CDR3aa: CASSQTTPTGRSYNEQFF
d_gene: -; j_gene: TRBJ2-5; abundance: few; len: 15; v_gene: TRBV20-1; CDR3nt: TGCAGTGCTAGCCGGGCGGGGGCGTACCAAGAGACCCAGTACTTC; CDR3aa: CSASRAGAYQETQYF
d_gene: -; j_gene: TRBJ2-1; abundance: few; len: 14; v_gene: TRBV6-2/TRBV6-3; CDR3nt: TGTGCCAGCACCCCACGGGGGCTTATCTATGAGCAGTTCTTC; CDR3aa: CASTPRGLIYEQFF
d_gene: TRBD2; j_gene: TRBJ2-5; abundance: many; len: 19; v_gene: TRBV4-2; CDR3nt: TGTGCCAGCAGCCATGGGAGGGGGACTAGCGGGGGGGCCGAAGAGACCCAGTACTTC; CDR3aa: CASSHGRGTSGGAEETQYF
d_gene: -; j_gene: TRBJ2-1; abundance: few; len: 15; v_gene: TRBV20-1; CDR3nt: TGCAGTGCTAGCCCGTTCAGCGAAACCTACAATGAGCAGTTCTTC; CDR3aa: CSASPFSETYNEQFF
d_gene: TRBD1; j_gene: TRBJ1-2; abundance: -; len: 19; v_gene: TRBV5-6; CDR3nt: TGTGCCAGCAGCTTGACCGGGACAGGGAGGTTGGTAGGCGACTATGGCTACACCTTC; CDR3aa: CASSLTGTGRLVGDYGYTF
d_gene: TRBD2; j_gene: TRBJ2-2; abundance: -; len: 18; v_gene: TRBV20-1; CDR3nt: TGCAGTGCTAGGCCAGGGGGACTAGCGGGGACTAACACCGGGGAGCTGTTTTTT; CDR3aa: CSARPGGLAGTNTGELFF
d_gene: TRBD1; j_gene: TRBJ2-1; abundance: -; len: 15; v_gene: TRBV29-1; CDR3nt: TGCAGCGTTGTTCACTCGGACAGGGTATACAATGAGCAGTTCTTC; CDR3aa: CSVVHSDRVYNEQFF
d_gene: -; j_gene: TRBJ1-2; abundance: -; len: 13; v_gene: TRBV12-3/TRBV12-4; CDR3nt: TGTGCCAGCAGCCGGCAACAGGGATATGGCTACACCTTC; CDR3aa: CASSRQQGYGYTF
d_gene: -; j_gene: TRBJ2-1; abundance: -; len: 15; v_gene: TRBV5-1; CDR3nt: TGCGCCAGCAGAGACCTGGGCGGGTATTCGAATGAGCAGTTCTTC; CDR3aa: CASRDLGGYSNEQFF
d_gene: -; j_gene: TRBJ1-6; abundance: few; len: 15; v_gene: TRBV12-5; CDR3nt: TGTGCTAGTGCCACTAACGCGGGCCTAACTTCACCCCTCCACTTT; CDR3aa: CASATNAGLTSPLHF
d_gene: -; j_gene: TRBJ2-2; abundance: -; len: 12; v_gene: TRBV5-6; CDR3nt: TGTGCCAGCAGCCCAGGGCTCGGGGAGCTGTTTTTT; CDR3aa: CASSPGLGELFF
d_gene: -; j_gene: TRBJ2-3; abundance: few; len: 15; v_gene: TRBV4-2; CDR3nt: TGTGCCAGCAGCCCCGGGACTTCAATGTTGGATACGCAGTATTTT; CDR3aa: CASSPGTSMLDTQYF
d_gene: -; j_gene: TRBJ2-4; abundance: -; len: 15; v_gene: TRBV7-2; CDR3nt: TGTGCCAGCAGTCTTGGGATTCTAGCCAAAAACATTCAGTACTTC; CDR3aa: CASSLGILAKNIQYF
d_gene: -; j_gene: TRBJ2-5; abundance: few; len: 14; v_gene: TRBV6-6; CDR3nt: TGTGCCAGCAGTTACGTCCAGGGAGGAGAGACCCAGTACTTC; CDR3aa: CASSYVQGGETQYF